The source of this T cell receptor (beta chain) is a study of Tregs in tolerant kidney transplant recipients. The nonmyeloablative bone marrow transplants came from related graft donors, with transient mixed chimerism. Libraries were prepared by immunoSEQ multiplex PCR; TCRdb keeps only in-frame clonotypes and omits some of them. The table lists about 100,000 clones, 80% to 95% of them singletons, with around 1.6% in the top ten. This CDR3 has 15 residues. Trimming took off 3 bases at V and 1 base at J, with 10 bases between the two ends. Per the germline V gene, CDR1 is KGHSH and CDR2 is LQKENI. On this clone itself: Its target is not known.

Study conclusions and caveats: Findings come from small patient numbers and require larger validation. For some patients, primers changed over time, blocking nucleotide-level comparison.

V and J are TRBV18 and TRBJ1-5, with a possible D match to TRBD1 (5 bases). This clonotype was obtained from a human patient who received a combined kidney and bone marrow transplant. Some T cells may have originated in the graft donor. The source was CD4+ T cells from blood (PBMCs), collected 12 months after the transplant. The CDR3 nucleotides are TGTGCCAGCTCACCGGGCAGGGAAAGCAATCAGCCCCAGCATTTT. Translating it yields CASSPGRESNQPQHF. The full variable domain, its missing parts supplied by reference TRBV18 and TRBJ1-5, is NAGVMQNPRHLVRRRGQEARLRCSPMKGHSHVYWYRQLPEEGLKFMVYLQKENIIDESGMPKERFSAEFPKEGPSILRIQQVVRGDSAAYFCASSPGRESNQPQHFGDGTRLSIL.